A single sample gave rise to the 27 T cell receptor beta chains below, sequenced in a study of T-cell memory formation after mild COVID-19. One entry per CDR3 protein, called by TCRdb with MiXCR from the 5' RACE reads. The sample includes around 200,000 distinct CDR3 sequences, around 21% of them seen just once. Material: PBMCs or a T cell subset sorted from them (not recorded which). The receptors were sampled from an adult woman who had mild COVID-19 (a few samples of this study predate the infection). Cell type and time point are not known.

The chain carries TRBV12-3 or TRBV12-4 and TRBJ2-7, with D unresolved. The V gene lost 6 bases and the J gene lost 2 bases, with 17 bases spanning the gap. This CDR3 is built from 15 residues. CDR3 in DNA: TGTGCCAGCAGCCGACAAGAGATGACGCCCTACGAGCAGTACTTC. Protein sequence: CASSRQEMTPYEQYF.

The chain has TRBV13 and TRBJ1-1, with TRBD1 as a possible D gene (5 bases). The CDR3 contains 14 residues. Germline CDR1 reads PRHDT; CDR2 reads FYEKMQ (reference sequence). V lost 5 bases and J 1 base, leaving 11 bases between the germline ends. The CDR3 spells CASSLRGENTEAFF. DNA of the CDR3: TGTGCCAGCAGCCTACGGGGGGAGAACACTGAAGCTTTCTTT.

This clonotype was seen a few times. The chain is built from TRBV4-1 and TRBJ2-7, with 12 bases identical to TRBD2. Per germline, CDR1 MGHRA and CDR2 YSYEKL. The ends lost 3 bases at V and 3 bases at J; junction bases unmatched: 6. The CDR3 extends over 16 amino acids. The DNA of the CDR3 is TGCGCCAGCAGCCACGGAAAGACTAGCGGGGGCTACGAGCAGTACTTC. Amino acids: CASSHGKTSGGYEQYF.

J is TRBJ1-1 and V is TRBV4-2; no reliable D call. The CDR3 covers 15 residues. Germline lookup yields CDR1 LGHNA and CDR2 YNFKEQ. The V end lost 1 base, the J end lost 3 bases, and 12 bases lay between the germline ends. CDR3 sequence reads: CASSQVKMLDTEAFF. CDR3 nucleotide sequence: TGTGCCAGCAGCCAAGTCAAGATGCTGGACACTGAAGCTTTCTTT.

The rearrangement links TRBV20-1 to TRBJ2-1, with TRBD1 matching 12 bases. The length of the CDR3 is 13 residues. J lost 9 bases, V lost 6 bases, and 6 bases had no gene match. Germline loops: CDR1 DFQATT, CDR2 SNEGSKA (reference sequence). The CDR3 loop is CSARDRGRGEQFF. In DNA, the CDR3 is TGCAGTGCCAGGGACAGGGGGCGGGGTGAGCAGTTCTTC.

The chain joins TRBV7-6 to TRBJ2-1, with TRBD1 matching over 7 bases. Germline V gene sequence: CDR1 SGHVS, CDR2 FNYEAQ. The CDR3 has 15 residues. Trimming cost V 5 bases and J 6 bases; bases outside gene matches: 10. The CDR3 nucleotides are TGTGCCAGCAGCCCGGGGACAGAAGTGACCAATGAGCAGTTCTTC. It is translated as CASSPGTEVTNEQFF.

This clonotype was counted between two and nine times. The rearrangement links TRBV20-1 to TRBJ2-1; D is uncertain. CDR3 length equals 14 residues. The V end lost 1 base, the J end lost 2 bases, and 9 bases lay between the germline ends. The germline V gene has CDR1 DFQATT and CDR2 SNEGSKA (reference sequence). DNA of the CDR3: TGCAGTGCTAGAGGTCGGCTGGCCTACAATGAGCAGTTCTTC. Translated: CSARGRLAYNEQFF.

The chain carries TRBV5-8 and TRBJ2-7; 7 bases agree with TRBD1. The CDR3 consists of 15 residues. Germline assignment: CDR1 SGHTS and CDR2 YDEGEE. Trimming removed 4 bases from V and 0 bases from J; junction bases left unmatched: 7. The CDR3 DNA is TGTGCCAGCAGCCCAACAGGGGTAGGCTCCTACGAGCAGTACTTC. This encodes CASSPTGVGSYEQYF. The variable domain in full, with the rest retrieved from reference TRBV5-8 and TRBJ2-7, is EAGVTQSPTHLIKTRGQQATLRCSPISGHTSVYWYQQALGLGLQFLLWYDEGEERNRGNFPPRFSGRQFPNYSSELNVNALELEDSALYLCASSPTGVGSYEQYFGPGTRLTVT.

The CDR3: CASSLPVRYGENYEQYF. CDR3 coding DNA: TGTGCCAGCAGTTTACCGGTTCGGTATGGCGAGAACTACGAGCAGTACTTC. The gene calls are TRBV6-2 or TRBV6-3 and TRBJ2-7; D ambiguous. This CDR3 has 17 residues. Looked up from germline, CDR1 is MNHEY and CDR2 is SVGEGT. V dropped 4 bases and J dropped 3 bases, with 22 bases sitting between them.

This chain uses TRBV27 with TRBJ1-1, with D uncertain. Germline CDR1 MNHEY, CDR2 SMNVEV (reference sequence). V lost 2 bases and J 6 bases, leaving 7 bases between the germline ends. The CDR3 runs to 12 residues. CDR3 sequence: CASSLPGAEAFF. The CDR3 region has the DNA TGTGCCAGCAGTTTACCCGGAGCTGAAGCTTTCTTT.

This clonotype has only a few counts. The rearrangement uses TRBV10-3 and TRBJ2-7, with TRBD1 matching over 9 bases. CDR3 length: 13 amino acids. Germline loops: CDR1 ENHRY, CDR2 SYGVKD. V lost 11 bases, J lost 2 bases, and 7 bases stayed unmatched. CDR3 DNA: TGTGCCGTCGGACAGGGGTTACCCTACGAGCAGTACTTC. Translation gives CAVGQGLPYEQYF.

The rearrangement links TRBV7-3 to TRBJ2-2; no reliable D call. Germline lookup yields CDR1 SGHTA and CDR2 FQGTGA. The CDR3 sequence is 13 residues long. Trimming removed 5 bases at V and 3 bases at J, with 7 bases between. CDR3: CASSITDTGELFF. As DNA, the CDR3 is TGTGCCAGCAGCATTACGGACACCGGGGAGCTGTTTTTT.

The rearrangement joins TRBV7-9 to TRBJ2-5; perhaps TRBD1 as D (6 bases). This CDR3 is 14 amino acids long. Trimming pared 7 bases from V and 1 base from J, leaving 13 bases between. Germline CDR1 SEHNR, CDR2 FQNEAQ (reference sequence). The CDR3 nucleotides are TGTGCCAGCACCAAGGCAGGGGTCCAAGAGACCCAGTACTTC. Translated, it gives CASTKAGVQETQYF.

There are many counts of this clonotype. The chain employs TRBV7-9 and TRBJ2-1; D is perhaps TRBD1 (6 bases). V lost 5 bases and J 2 bases, leaving 13 bases between the germline ends. Germline V CDR1 and CDR2: SEHNR, FQNEAQ (reference sequence). The CDR3 loop spans 15 amino acids. The CDR3 DNA sequence: TGTGCCAGCAGCGCTAGACAGGTAGCCTACAATGAGCAGTTCTTC. Translating gives CASSARQVAYNEQFF. The full variable domain, its missing parts supplied by reference TRBV7-9 and TRBJ2-1, is DTGVSQNPRHKITKRGQNVTFRCDPISEHNRLYWYRQTLGQGPEFLTYFQNEAQLEKSRLLSDRFSAERPKGSFSTLEIQRTEQGDSAMYLCASSARQVAYNEQFFGPGTRLTVL.

The chain carries TRBV24-1 and TRBJ2-2; the match to TRBD1 covers 7 bases. Germline CDR1 KGHDR, CDR2 SFDVKD. This CDR3 is built from 16 residues. After removal of 3 bases from V and 3 bases from J, the junction contained 6 bases not matched to a gene. The CDR3 DNA reads as TGTGCCACCAGTGATGCGACAGGGACGGACACCGGGGAGCTGTTTTTT. The encoded protein is CATSDATGTDTGELFF.

The J gene is TRBJ2-5, the V gene TRBV5-4; TRBD2 is a possible D gene (6 bases). This CDR3 spans 13 amino acids. V was pared by 3 bases and J by 2 bases, with 8 bases between. Per germline, CDR1 SGHNT and CDR2 YYREEE (reference sequence). CDR3 nucleotides: TGTGCCAGCAGCTCGGAGGGGCAAGAGACCCAGTACTTC. It translates to CASSSEGQETQYF.

The V gene is TRBV30, the J gene TRBJ2-7; D ambiguous. The CDR3 spans 15 residues. V was clipped by 0 bases and J by 5 bases, with 17 bases between them. Germline V CDR1 and CDR2: GTSNPN, SVGIG (reference sequence). DNA for the CDR3: TGTGCCTGGAGTGTACGGGTGCCCCTTCACGACGAGCAGTACTTC. This translates into CAWSVRVPLHDEQYF.

V usage is TRBV7-9 and J usage is TRBJ2-1, with D tentatively TRBD1 (6 bases). The CDR3 length is 14 residues. The V gene's germline CDR1 is SEHNR and CDR2 FQNEAQ (reference sequence). Trimming took 1 base from V and 8 from J, leaving 12 bases between them. CDR3 nucleotides: TGTGCCAGCAGCTTAGTAACAGGGATCGATGAGCAGTTCTTC. It yields the protein CASSLVTGIDEQFF.

This chain connects TRBV5-5 to TRBJ1-1, with D possibly matching TRBD1 (5 bases). Germline CDR1 SGHKS, CDR2 YYEKEE (reference sequence). This CDR3 has 14 residues. V gave up 7 bases and J gave up 1 base, with 14 bases separating them. The DNA for the CDR3 is TGTGCCAGCGACGGAGAAGGGACGAACACTGAAGCTTTCTTT. This gives the protein CASDGEGTNTEAFF.

Details on this clonotype: The junction shows a germline mismatch at one end, possibly a read error. The chain joins TRBV5-6 to TRBJ1-6; D remains ambiguous. The CDR3 length is 15 residues. CDR1 is SGHDT and CDR2 is YYEEEE in the germline V gene. The CDR3 DNA sequence: TGTGCCAGCAGCTCCGCGAGCCCCTGGAATTCCCCCCTCCACTTT. The encoded protein is CASSSASPWNSPLHF.

This chain uses TRBV7-2 with TRBJ2-5; the D gene is possibly TRBD1 (5 bases). The CDR3 length is 14 residues. The germline V gene encodes CDR1 SGHTA and CDR2 FQGNSA. V gave up 5 bases and J gave up 3 bases, with 13 bases separating them. The CDR3 nucleotides are TGTGCCAGCAGCCCTCCGGAACAGGAAGAGACCCAGTACTTC. Protein product: CASSPPEQEETQYF.

This clonotype was counted between two and nine times. V gene TRBV6-5 combines with J gene TRBJ2-3; 7 positions agree with TRBD1. V lost 4 bases, J lost 7 bases, and 5 bases stayed unmatched. Germline CDR1 and CDR2: MNHEY and SVGAGI. This CDR3 has 13 residues. In DNA form, the CDR3 reads TGTGCCAGCAGTTCCACAGGGGATTATACGCAGTATTTT. Amino acid sequence: CASSSTGDYTQYF.

CDR3 in amino acids: CASSLSYQGTDTQYF. In DNA form, the CDR3 reads TGTGCCAGCAGTTTAAGCTACCAGGGGACAGATACGCAGTATTTT. J is TRBJ2-3 and V is TRBV12-3 or TRBV12-4; the D gene is possibly TRBD1 (6 bases). This CDR3 contains 15 residues. The ends were cut back, 2 bases at V and 3 bases at J, with 12 bases in the middle.

The genes are TRBV2 and TRBJ1-2; D unresolved. The germline CDR1 and CDR2 sequences are SNHLY and FYNNEI. The CDR3 sequence is 12 residues long. Between the trimmed V and J ends, which lost 2 bases and 4 bases, there was a span of 5 bases. Here the CDR3 reads CASSEWSYGYTF. CDR3 sequence (DNA): TGTGCCAGCAGTGAATGGAGCTATGGCTACACCTTC.

This clonotype has more than one count but fewer than ten. The chain links TRBV7-9 to TRBJ1-1; the match to TRBD1 covers 7 bases. The germline gives CDR1 SEHNR, CDR2 FQNEAQ (reference sequence). V was pared by 3 bases and J by 4 bases, with 2 bases of the junction left unmatched. CDR3 length: 13 residues. CDR3 region: CASSFDRATEAFF. The CDR3 nucleotides read TGTGCCAGCAGCTTCGACAGGGCCACTGAAGCTTTCTTT.

This clonotype was recorded a few times. The rearrangement joins TRBV12-3 or TRBV12-4 to TRBJ2-7; D unclear. V dropped 5 bases and J dropped 3 bases, with 8 bases sitting between them. CDR3 size: 12 residues. DNA for the CDR3: TGTGCCAGCAGTCCGAACTACTACGAGCAGTACTTC. Translated, it gives CASSPNYYEQYF.

This clonotype was seen more than once but under ten times. CDR3 protein: CASSWQWGGETQYF. In nucleotides, the CDR3 is TGTGCCAGCAGTTGGCAGTGGGGAGGGGAGACCCAGTACTTC. V and J are TRBV12-3 or TRBV12-4 and TRBJ2-5; 7 positions match TRBD2. V shed 4 bases, J shed 5 bases, and the junction held 7 bases outside the gene matches. The CDR3 spans 14 residues.